A selection of T cell receptor beta chains follows, all from one sample in a study of T cell responses to AZD1222 COVID-19 vaccine. The method was immunoSEQ multiplex PCR; TCRdb's version includes in-frame clones alone and lacks a portion of them. The table records around 180,000 clones, approximately 94% of them present only once. The source was peripheral blood, collected 28 days after the second AZD1222 dose. These receptor sequences come from an adult who received the AZD1222 COVID-19 vaccine. Both conserved end residues are part of each CDR3.

V	J	CDR3
TRBV6-6	TRBJ1-6	CASSYSQYNSPLHF
TRBV30	TRBJ1-5	CAWSVISSNQPQHF
TRBV20-1	TRBJ2-7	CSARGAGGQYF
TRBV6-6	TRBJ1-6	CASSYSTRRTYSPLHF
TRBV7-9	TRBJ2-5	CASSSGQGGQETQYF
TRBV7-9	TRBJ1-6	CASSPGGTALEEALHF
TRBV6-1	TRBJ2-3	CASSESRGRGTDTQYF
TRBV3-1/TRBV3-2	TRBJ1-2	CASSPLGASGYTF
TRBV5-6	TRBJ2-2	CASSPRTGWVTGELFF
TRBV7-3	TRBJ1-6	CASSADYNSPLHF
TRBV28	TRBJ1-2	CASHPLEGYTF
TRBV28	TRBJ1-3	CATGGAGNTIYF
TRBV10-3	TRBJ1-1	CATHGDRGQSNTEAFF
TRBV27	TRBJ2-3	CASSLSGSSGTQYF
TRBV7-8	TRBJ2-3	CASSLVQAGESTDTQYF
TRBV5-1	TRBJ2-3	CASSLALSSGGADTQYF
TRBV28	TRBJ1-2	CASSFANLGQGVKGINGYTF
TRBV5-6	TRBJ1-1	CASSFGRVNTEAFF
TRBV6-6	TRBJ1-2	CASSVTGEDGYTF
TRBV7-9	TRBJ2-3	CASSSPAGGSTDTQYF
TRBV5-6	TRBJ1-1	CASSLFLKRISTEAFF
TRBV5-1	TRBJ2-7	CASSTDSSYEQYF
TRBV5-6	TRBJ2-5	CASSRGRLAGVQETQYF
TRBV10-3	TRBJ1-1	CAISVQGGNTEAFF
TRBV19	TRBJ2-1	CASSISGGPNEQFF
TRBV19	TRBJ1-2	CASSIGLLDGYTF
TRBV4-2	TRBJ1-5	CASSPSIAVPPQHF
TRBV11-3	TRBJ2-5	CASSPGMGLAIGETQYF
TRBV19	TRBJ2-3	CASKRKLITDTQYF
TRBV28	TRBJ1-2	CASSLSSNYGYTF
TRBV5-1	TRBJ2-1	CASSGTGTYEQFF
TRBV11-2	TRBJ1-2	CASSFLRDRDNYGYTF
TRBV6-2/TRBV6-3	TRBJ1-1	CASSTIRQDRNTEAFF
TRBV3-1/TRBV3-2	TRBJ1-4	CASSQGPGLGNEKLFF
TRBV7-9	TRBJ1-3	CASSRGGAGNTIYF
TRBV11-3	TRBJ1-1	CASSIIFRGGMDNTEAFF
TRBV19	TRBJ1-2	CASSPPTGGYGYTF
TRBV18	TRBJ2-1	CASSRSLLRSGANEQFF
TRBV12-3/TRBV12-4	TRBJ2-2	CASSLQVTGELFF
TRBV7-8	TRBJ2-7	CASSLAPANYEQYF
TRBV28	TRBJ1-2	CASSSPLLFVGKNYGYTF
TRBV5-6	TRBJ1-2	CASRKDRAIHYGYTF
TRBV11-3	TRBJ2-5	CASSLGRETQYF
TRBV11-3	TRBJ2-7	CASSLRGTGRYEQYF
TRBV4-1	TRBJ2-7	CASSPGTQRYEQYF
TRBV7-6	TRBJ2-1	CASSHSSSYNEQFF
TRBV5-4	TRBJ2-7	CASSEGSPRRSYEQYF
TRBV29-1	TRBJ2-2	CSVWTGNTGELFF
TRBV5-1	TRBJ2-3	CASSNLETGLLADTQYF
TRBV10-3	TRBJ2-7	CAISASGSAYEQYF
TRBV6-5	TRBJ2-7	CASKPAGLAYEQYF
TRBV3-1/TRBV3-2	TRBJ2-5	CASSHKGLYQETQYF
TRBV7-8	TRBJ1-5	CASSLEPGRQPQHF
TRBV6-6	TRBJ1-4	CASSYQSPREKLFF
TRBV1	TRBJ2-1	CTSSQENTAGGYNEQFF